The next 31 T cell receptor beta chains were all read from a single sample in a study of CD8 T cells in Susac syndrome. When the RNA was reverse transcribed, random hexamers were used with an input of about 0.5 to 1 ug. MiXCR, applied by TCRdb to the immunoSEQ multiplex PCR reads, yields one record per CDR3 protein. The repertoire consists of around 180,000 distinct CDR3 sequences, with roughly 92% occurring once and the leading ten covering around 0.1%. Sequences were obtained from CD4+ T cells from PBMCs. The receptors derive from a human donor with multiple sclerosis.

V is TRBV20-1 and J is TRBJ2-1; possibly TRBD2 for D (5 bases). Trimming cost V 5 bases and J 5 bases, with 13 bases left between them. The CDR3 totals 13 residues. Per the germline V gene, CDR1 is DFQATT and CDR2 is SNEGSKA (reference sequence). As DNA, the CDR3 is TGCAGTGCTTCGCGGGTTCGTAACAATGAGCAGTTCTTC. Encoded protein: CSASRVRNNEQFF.

CDR3 DNA sequence: TGCAGTGCTAGAGATCGGGTAGGGACCTACGAGCAGTACTTC. This translates into CSARDRVGTYEQYF. This rearrangement joins TRBV20-1 to TRBJ2-7; no firm D call. From germline, CDR1 is DFQATT and CDR2 SNEGSKA (reference sequence). The V gene lost 0 bases and the J gene lost 2 bases, with 11 bases spanning the gap. CDR3 length: 14 amino acids.

The rearrangement uses TRBV7-2 and TRBJ2-2, with unresolved D. Trimming cost V 5 bases and J 6 bases, with 13 bases left between them. The CDR3 covers 14 residues. Germline CDR1 is SGHTA and CDR2 is FQGNSA. The CDR3 region is CASSRSLGSGELFF. In DNA, the CDR3 is TGTGCCAGCAGCCGGTCCCTAGGTTCCGGGGAGCTGTTTTTT.

V usage is TRBV7-9 and J usage is TRBJ1-6; D uncertain. The germline V gene encodes CDR1 SEHNR and CDR2 FQNEAQ (reference sequence). The CDR3 sequence is 11 residues long. Trimming pared 4 bases from V and 10 bases from J, leaving 5 bases between. In DNA, the CDR3 is TGTGCCAGCAGCTCGGGGTCACCCCTCCACTTT. The encoded protein is CASSSGSPLHF. The full variable domain, with the rest looked up from reference TRBV7-9 and TRBJ1-6, is DTGVSQNPRHKITKRGQNVTFRCDPISEHNRLYWYRQTLGQGPEFLTYFQNEAQLEKSRLLSDRFSAERPKGSFSTLEIQRTEQGDSAMYLCASSSGSPLHFGNGTRLTVT.

This clonotype was detected a few times. The chain is built from TRBV6-5 and TRBJ2-3; D gene ambiguous. The CDR3 length is 12 residues. V lost 6 bases, J lost 4 bases, and 8 bases lay in between. Per the germline V gene, CDR1 is MNHEY and CDR2 is SVGAGI. Written as DNA, the CDR3 is TGTGCCAGCAGCCCCAACGCAGATACGCAGTATTTT. Its protein product is CASSPNADTQYF.

The chain is built from TRBV9 and TRBJ2-7; D ambiguous. The length of the CDR3 is 12 residues. V was pared by 5 bases and J by 3 bases, with 9 bases between. Germline values: CDR1 SGDLS, CDR2 YYNGEE. CDR3 amino acids: CASSPSFYEQYF. DNA of the CDR3: TGTGCCAGCAGTCCTTCCTTCTACGAGCAGTACTTC.

This clonotype is a singleton in its sample. J is TRBJ2-7 and V is TRBV9, with 7 bases fitting TRBD2. Germline CDR1 and CDR2: SGDLS and YYNGEE. The V gene end was trimmed by 2 bases and the J gene end by 2 bases; junction bases not matched to a gene: 7. The CDR3 consists of 15 residues. CDR3 protein: CASSVSAGVAYEQYF. The CDR3 nucleotides read TGTGCCAGCAGCGTTAGCGCGGGAGTTGCCTACGAGCAGTACTTC.

This chain joins TRBV6-6 and TRBJ1-6, with D possibly matching TRBD1 (6 bases). CDR1 and CDR2 from the germline V gene are MNHNY and SVGAGI (reference sequence). V lost 6 bases to trimming and J lost 7 bases, with 13 bases between them. The CDR3 spans 14 residues. The CDR3: CASSQEGGNSPLHF. In nucleotides, the CDR3 is TGTGCCAGCAGCCAAGAGGGGGGGAATTCACCCCTCCACTTT.

The chain uses TRBV12-3 or TRBV12-4 and TRBJ2-2; tentative D call: TRBD2 (7 bases). V was trimmed by 7 bases and J by 4 bases, leaving 19 bases between them. The length of the CDR3 is 16 residues. This chain's CDR3 is CASTNRGGLSTGELFF. DNA for the CDR3: TGTGCCAGCACTAATAGGGGGGGTTTGAGCACCGGGGAGCTGTTTTTT.

This chain uses TRBV6-5 with TRBJ1-1; D remains unclear. This CDR3 spans 11 amino acids. The ends were cut back, 1 base at V and 3 bases at J, with 0 bases in the middle. Germline V gene lookup returns CDR1 MNHEY and CDR2 SVGAGI. CDR3 nucleotide sequence: TGTGCCAGCAGTTACTACACTGAAGCTTTCTTT. Translated: CASSYYTEAFF.

This clonotype has just one count. This chain links TRBV2 with TRBJ1-2; 8 bases are a match to TRBD1. Germline CDR1 SNHLY, CDR2 FYNNEI. This CDR3 spans 14 amino acids. V lost 4 bases and J lost 3; bases outside the gene matches: 4. CDR3 loop: CASSVVTGDYGYTF. The CDR3, as DNA: TGTGCCAGCAGTGTCGTGACAGGGGACTATGGCTACACCTTC.

The CDR3 DNA reads TGTGCCAGCAGCAGCCAAGGGGTAGGGGGCTACGAGCAGTACTTC. This codes for CASSSQGVGGYEQYF. The chain uses TRBV6-5 and TRBJ2-7; a weak D match, TRBD1 (6 bases). V dropped 6 bases and J dropped 3 bases, with 18 bases sitting between them. The CDR3 contains 15 residues. CDR1 is MNHEY, CDR2 SVGAGI, per germline.

This chain links TRBV2 with TRBJ2-2, with 9 bases lining up with TRBD2. The CDR3 has 17 residues. The V gene end was trimmed by 4 bases and the J gene end by 4 bases; junction bases not matched to a gene: 10. Germline CDR1 SNHLY, CDR2 FYNNEI. CDR3 nucleotide sequence: TGTGCCAGCAGTGCGGCTGGGGGGGGACTAGCCACCGGGGAGCTGTTTTTT. It yields the protein CASSAAGGGLATGELFF. Looking up the rest from reference TRBV2 and TRBJ2-2 gives the full variable domain: EPEVTQTPSHQVTQMGQEVILRCVPISNHLYFYWYRQILGQKVEFLVSFYNNEISEKSEIFDDQFSVERPDGSNFTLKIRSTKLEDSAMYFCASSAAGGGLATGELFFGEGSRLTVL.

The chain combines TRBV18 with TRBJ1-1; D is possibly TRBD1 (6 bases). Trimming removed 2 bases from V and 4 bases from J, with 14 bases in between. The CDR3 totals 15 residues. Germline-derived CDR1 and CDR2 are KGHSH and LQKENI. CDR3 region: CASSPTGFGGTEAFF. The DNA for the CDR3 is TGTGCCAGCTCACCAACAGGGTTTGGTGGCACTGAAGCTTTCTTT.

The rearrangement uses TRBV20-1 and TRBJ1-5; tentative D call: TRBD1 (6 bases). Trimming shortened V by 1 base and J by 3 bases, and 10 bases separated the two germline ends. The germline gives CDR1 DFQATT, CDR2 SNEGSKA (reference sequence). CDR3 length equals 14 residues. The CDR3 loop is CSARAGQSNQPQHF. Here the CDR3 DNA reads TGCAGTGCTAGAGCTGGACAGTCCAATCAGCCCCAGCATTTT.

The genes are TRBV12-3 or TRBV12-4 and TRBJ2-3; 10 bases agree with TRBD2. The CDR3 extends over 16 amino acids. V lost 6 bases, J lost 5 bases, and 11 bases stayed unmatched. CDR3 in DNA: TGTGCCAGCAGGTCGATCAGCGGGGGGGCGATAGATACGCAGTATTTT. This encodes CASRSISGGAIDTQYF.

This chain links TRBV28 with TRBJ1-1, with D possibly being TRBD1 (5 bases). Trimming pared 8 bases from V and 4 bases from J, leaving 20 bases between. Germline-derived CDR1 and CDR2 are MDHEN and SYDVKM. CDR3 length equals 15 residues. The CDR3 spells CASPPPSGPGTEAFF. The CDR3, as DNA: TGTGCCAGCCCACCCCCCTCGGGGCCAGGCACTGAAGCTTTCTTT.

The V gene is TRBV5-1, the J gene TRBJ2-7, with D possibly TRBD1 on 6 matching bases. The CDR3 is 12 amino acids. Between the trimmed V and J ends, which lost 4 bases and 9 bases, there was a span of 14 bases. Germline V gives CDR1 SGHRS, CDR2 YFSETQ. The CDR3 reads CASSTGRDTQYF. DNA of the CDR3: TGCGCCAGCAGCACCGGCCGGGACACGCAGTACTTC.

The chain employs TRBV28 and TRBJ1-1; D remains ambiguous. The V gene lost 6 bases and the J gene lost 7 bases, with 9 bases spanning the gap. Germline CDR1 is MDHEN and CDR2 is SYDVKM. The CDR3 is 11 amino acids. The CDR3 DNA is TGTGCCAGCAGAGAGGGAGTTGAAGCTTTCTTT. Translating gives CASREGVEAFF.

J is TRBJ1-2 and V is TRBV6-5, with 9 bases identical to TRBD1. The CDR3 runs to 15 residues. V lost 7 bases to trimming and J lost 5 bases; unmatched junction nucleotides: 11. Per the germline V gene, CDR1 is MNHEY and CDR2 is SVGAGI. In DNA, the CDR3 is TGTGCCAGCACCGAGGACCGGGACAGGGCGTATGGCTACACCTTC. This gives the protein CASTEDRDRAYGYTF.

This clonotype was observed a single time. The V call is TRBV7-2, the J call TRBJ1-1, with TRBD1 matching over 9 bases. Germline V lookup: CDR1 SGHTA, CDR2 FQGNSA. The CDR3 totals 15 residues. The junction had 5 bases not matched to a gene; V was cut back by 5 bases and J by 1 base. DNA of the CDR3: TGTGCCAGCAGCCTACAGGGGGCGAGGAACACTGAAGCTTTCTTT. Protein sequence: CASSLQGARNTEAFF.

This chain connects TRBV18 to TRBJ2-1, with D unclear. The V gene lost 1 base and the J gene lost 7 bases, with 14 bases spanning the gap. This CDR3 contains 15 residues. The germline V gene encodes CDR1 KGHSH and CDR2 LQKENI. Here the CDR3 DNA reads TGTGCCAGCTCACCACAGTGGCAGGACGTGAATGAGCAGTTCTTC. Its protein product is CASSPQWQDVNEQFF. Together with reference TRBV18 and TRBJ2-1, the CDR3 gives the full variable domain: NAGVMQNPRHLVRRRGQEARLRCSPMKGHSHVYWYRQLPEEGLKFMVYLQKENIIDESGMPKERFSAEFPKEGPSILRIQQVVRGDSAAYFCASSPQWQDVNEQFFGPGTRLTVL.

The chain links TRBV12-3 or TRBV12-4 to TRBJ1-5, with TRBD1 matching 8 bases. The CDR3 has 15 amino acids. Trimming removed 5 bases from V and 0 bases from J; junction bases left unmatched: 3. The CDR3 DNA follows: TGTGCCAGCAGTAAACAGGGGGGTAGCAATCAGCCCCAGCATTTT. Translating gives CASSKQGGSNQPQHF.

The chain recombines TRBV12-3 or TRBV12-4 with TRBJ2-5; D may be TRBD1 (6 bases). V lost 5 bases, J lost 5 bases, and 15 bases lay in between. This CDR3 spans 14 amino acids. This CDR3 reads CASSQNRVRETQYF. The CDR3 DNA is TGTGCCAGCAGTCAGAACAGGGTTAGGGAGACCCAGTACTTC.

The V gene is TRBV5-4, the J gene TRBJ1-1; 8 bases agree with TRBD1. CDR3 length: 15 residues. CDR1 and CDR2 (germline): SGHNT, YYREEE (reference sequence). The V and J ends lost 1 base and 4 bases, in that order; junction bases with no gene match: 6. Here the CDR3 reads CASSLTGGRITEAFF. The CDR3, as DNA: TGTGCCAGCAGCTTGACAGGGGGAAGGATCACTGAAGCTTTCTTT. The whole variable domain, remainder taken from reference TRBV5-4 and TRBJ1-1, is ETGVTQSPTHLIKTRGQQVTLRCSSQSGHNTVSWYQQALGQGPQFIFQYYREEENGRGNFPPRFSGLQFPNYSSELNVNALELDDSALYLCASSLTGGRITEAFFGQGTRLTVV.

The chain is built from TRBV7-2 and TRBJ1-5, with 7 bases fitting TRBD1. Trimming at V came to 2 bases and at J to 4 bases, leaving 8 bases not matched to a gene. This CDR3 has 16 residues. The V gene's germline CDR1 is SGHTA and CDR2 FQGNSA. The CDR3 DNA follows: TGTGCCAGCAGCTTATCCAACAGGGGTGGTAATCAGCCCCAGCATTTT. Protein sequence: CASSLSNRGGNQPQHF.

The V and J genes are TRBV12-3 or TRBV12-4 and TRBJ1-1; 8 nucleotides line up with TRBD1. The CDR3 sequence is 13 residues long. The V segment lost 5 bases and the J segment 5 bases; nucleotides outside the gene matches: 4. The CDR3, as DNA: TGTGCCAGCAGTAGGACAGGGAGGACTGAAGCTTTCTTT. Translating it yields CASSRTGRTEAFF.

V usage is TRBV18 and J usage is TRBJ1-3; the D is unclear. CDR1 is KGHSH and CDR2 is LQKENI in the germline V gene. The CDR3 runs 15 residues. The germline V and J ends were trimmed by 2 bases and 0 bases, with 8 bases remaining between them. CDR3 bases: TGTGCCAGCTCACCAGACCGGGGCTCTGGAAACACCATATATTTT. Its protein product is CASSPDRGSGNTIYF.

The chain links TRBV14 to TRBJ1-4, with 8 bases that match TRBD1. CDR1 and CDR2 (germline): SGHDN, FVKESK. V shed 0 bases and J 5 bases; nucleotides not matched to a gene: 5. The CDR3 length is 16 residues. The CDR3 DNA reads TGTGCCAGCAGCCAAGATGACGGACAGGGCAATGAAAAACTGTTTTTT. This codes for CASSQDDGQGNEKLFF.

The chain is built from TRBV4-2 and TRBJ1-1; no reliable D call. The CDR3 is 15 residues long. Germline CDR1 is LGHNA and CDR2 is YNFKEQ. Trimming removed 0 bases at V and 1 base at J, with 9 bases between. The CDR3 loop reads CASSQEVGQNTEAFF. The DNA for the CDR3 is TGTGCCAGCAGCCAAGAGGTAGGGCAGAACACTGAAGCTTTCTTT.

J is TRBJ1-1 and V is TRBV5-1, with D uncertain. The V and J ends lost 0 bases and 5 bases respectively, with 8 bases between them. The CDR3 has 13 residues. Germline loops: CDR1 SGHRS, CDR2 YFSETQ. This CDR3 is CASSLGASTEAFF. In DNA form, the CDR3 reads TGCGCCAGCAGCTTGGGGGCGAGTACTGAAGCTTTCTTT.